These 28 T cell receptor beta chains came from one sample sequenced in a study of OX40 agonist ivuxolimab in advanced cancers. Generated by immunoSEQ multiplex PCR, the TCRdb table keeps only in-frame clones and is missing some. The table has about 58,000 clones, about 88% seen once. The sample in question was CD4+ or CD8+ T cells sorted from blood, obtained in a trial of the OX40 agonist ivuxolimab. The receptor source for this set is an adult with an advanced solid tumor such as melanoma, head and neck, liver or kidney cancer.

The genes are TRBV7-2 and TRBJ1-6; D not certain. From germline, CDR1 is SGHTA and CDR2 FQGNSA. The CDR3 loop spans 14 amino acids. Trimming cost V 1 base and J 12 bases, with 13 bases left between them. In nucleotides, the CDR3 is TGTGCCAGCAGCTTAGGGTCTCGGAGAGGACCCCTCCACTTT. Amino acids: CASSLGSRRGPLHF.

A note on this clone: An end of the junction differs from the germline gene, which may be a read error. Distinct nucleotide sequences in the sample also encode this CDR3. V usage is TRBV29-1 and J usage is TRBJ2-7; 8 nucleotides align to TRBD1. CDR1 is SQVTM, CDR2 ANQGSEA, per germline. The CDR3 is made up of 15 amino acids. The CDR3 DNA sequence: TGCAGCGTTGAAACCCCAGGGGGCCACTCCTATGAGCAGTACTTC. Its translation: CSVETPGGHSYEQYF.

The chain combines TRBV7-6 with TRBJ2-3; D unclear. Germline V gene sequence: CDR1 SGHVS, CDR2 FNYEAQ. The CDR3 consists of 15 residues. Trimming took off 4 bases at V and 6 bases at J, with 17 bases between the two ends. The CDR3 protein is CASSSNSLSVDTQYF. The DNA of the CDR3 is TGTGCCAGCAGCTCGAACTCACTCAGCGTGGATACGCAGTATTTT.

The chain combines TRBV21-1 with TRBJ2-4; the table assigns TRBD1, which was not confirmed against the DNA. TRBV21-1 is recorded as a pseudogene. The CDR3 runs to 18 residues. The CDR3: CASSKAANRQHLKNIQYF. Written as DNA, the CDR3 is TGTGCCAGCAGCAAAGCGGCTAATAGACAGCACCTCAAAAACATTCAGTACTTC.

In this sample, this clone turned up once. The chain couples TRBV19 to TRBJ2-3; D might be TRBD1 (6 bases). The CDR3 loop spans 16 amino acids. In germline, CDR1 is LNHDA, CDR2 SQIVND (reference sequence). V was clipped by 5 bases and J by 2 bases, with 17 bases between them. The CDR3 nucleotides read TGTGCCAGTAGTTTGAGGGCGAGGGGGATCACAGATACGCAGTATTTT. It translates to CASSLRARGITDTQYF.

The J gene is TRBJ2-7, the V gene TRBV4-1, with 7 bases aligning to TRBD2. Germline CDR1 is MGHRA and CDR2 is YSYEKL. This CDR3 contains 16 residues. The V gene end was trimmed by 4 bases and the J gene end by 1 base; junction bases not matched to a gene: 10. For the CDR3, the DNA is TGCGCCAGCAGCCCCTACCCCCGGCGGGGGTCCTACGAGCAGTACTTC. The encoded protein is CASSPYPRRGSYEQYF.

The gene calls are TRBV6-1 and TRBJ1-1, with D uncertain. The V end was cut by 4 bases, the J end by 3 bases, with 9 bases between. CDR3 length equals 13 residues. Looked up from germline, CDR1 is MNHNS and CDR2 is SASEGT. CDR3 bases: TGTGCCAGCAGTGTCGGTGGATACACTGAAGCTTTCTTT. It yields the protein CASSVGGYTEAFF.

CDR3 sequence reads: CASSQVGTGYGYTF. The CDR3 nucleotides are TGTGCCAGCAGCCAAGTAGGAACTGGCTATGGCTACACCTTC. V is TRBV14 and J is TRBJ1-2; no firm D call. The V gene's germline CDR1 is SGHDN and CDR2 FVKESK. The germline V and J ends were trimmed by 1 base and 4 bases, with 10 bases remaining between them. The CDR3 consists of 14 residues.

This chain joins TRBV2 and TRBJ1-6; TRBD1 matches at 7 bases. The germline V gene encodes CDR1 SNHLY and CDR2 FYNNEI. Losses at the gene ends were 11 bases for V and 10 bases for J; bases not matched to a gene: 11. There are 13 residues in the CDR3. CDR3 DNA sequence: TGTGCCGGCATAGGAGGGGGCGGATCACCCCTCCACTTT. Translated: CAGIGGGGSPLHF.

The chain is built from TRBV4-1 and TRBJ1-3; possible D gene TRBD1, 5 bases. Per germline, CDR1 MGHRA and CDR2 YSYEKL. V was pared by 4 bases and J by 0 bases, with 16 bases between. The CDR3 has 17 residues. CDR3 residues: CASSRLKGHHSGNTIYF. The CDR3 bases are TGCGCCAGCAGCCGCCTAAAAGGACATCACTCTGGAAACACCATATATTTT.

V and J are TRBV27 and TRBJ1-1; the D gene is possibly TRBD1 (6 bases). CDR1 MNHEY and CDR2 SMNVEV come from the germline V gene (reference sequence). V was trimmed by 5 bases and J by 1 base, leaving 11 bases between them. The CDR3 covers 14 residues. The CDR3 DNA is TGTGCCAGCAGTCACAGGGTGGGGAACACTGAAGCTTTCTTT. The encoded protein is CASSHRVGNTEAFF.

The rearrangement uses TRBV11-3 and TRBJ2-1; 7 bases line up with TRBD2. Germline CDR1 is SGHNT and CDR2 is YENEEA. Trimming removed 3 bases from V and 0 bases from J; junction bases left unmatched: 2. The CDR3 spans 15 residues. CDR3 region: CASSFGGSSYNEQFF. Written as DNA, the CDR3 is TGTGCCAGCAGCTTTGGCGGGAGCTCCTACAATGAGCAGTTCTTC.

This clone appeared once. V usage is TRBV6-1 and J usage is TRBJ2-7; 9 positions match TRBD1. There are 13 residues in the CDR3. V shed 4 bases and J 3 bases; nucleotides not matched to a gene: 1. From germline, CDR1 is MNHNS and CDR2 SASEGT. The CDR3 sequence is CASSGDRDYEQYF. CDR3 in DNA: TGTGCCAGCAGTGGGGACAGGGACTACGAGCAGTACTTC.

Here the CDR3 reads CASSLGLTGNYGYTF. The CDR3 coding sequence is TGTGCCAGCAGCTTAGGGTTGACAGGGAACTATGGCTACACCTTC. This chain uses TRBV7-9 with TRBJ1-2, with 7 positions matching TRBD1. CDR3 length: 15 residues. From germline, CDR1 is SEHNR and CDR2 FQNEAQ (reference sequence). Unmatched junction bases numbered 4, after V lost 1 base and J lost 2 bases.

The V and J genes are TRBV10-2 and TRBJ1-5; D is ambiguous. V was cut by 7 bases and J by 4 bases, with 14 bases left in between. CDR3 length: 14 amino acids. Per the germline V gene, CDR1 is WSHSY and CDR2 is SAAADI. The CDR3 region is CASTQDGGNQPQHF. In nucleotides, the CDR3 is TGCGCCAGCACTCAGGACGGTGGTAATCAGCCCCAGCATTTT.

V gene TRBV30 combines with J gene TRBJ1-5, with 9 bases identical to TRBD1. V shed 3 bases, J shed 7 bases, and the junction held 13 bases outside the gene matches. In germline, CDR1 is GTSNPN, CDR2 SVGIG (reference sequence). The CDR3 covers 16 residues. CDR3: CAWSDRSTGGKQPQHF. CDR3 bases: TGTGCCTGGAGCGACCGCTCGACAGGGGGGAAACAGCCCCAGCATTTT.

The V and J genes are TRBV7-9 and TRBJ1-2; tentative D call: TRBD1 (5 bases). In germline, CDR1 is SEHNR, CDR2 FQNEAQ (reference sequence). The CDR3 spans 14 residues. V was pared by 5 bases and J by 7 bases, with 17 bases between. CDR3 region: CASSTLSGISGYTF. CDR3 coding DNA: TGTGCCAGCAGCACACTATCAGGGATCTCTGGCTACACCTTC.

CDR3 sequence: CASSLGPAGNTEAFF. CDR3 nucleotide sequence: TGTGCCAGCAGCTTAGGACCGGCAGGGAACACTGAAGCTTTCTTT. The chain recombines TRBV11-2 with TRBJ1-1; D unresolved. Trimming removed 1 base from V and 1 base from J, with 10 bases in between. This CDR3 is 15 amino acids long. CDR1 and CDR2 from the germline V gene are SGHAT and FQNNGV.

The chain carries TRBV5-6 and TRBJ1-4; possible D gene TRBD1, 5 bases. This CDR3 contains 14 residues. Per germline, CDR1 SGHDT and CDR2 YYEEEE. V gave up 2 bases and J gave up 3 bases, with 8 bases separating them. CDR3 loop: CASSLRGANEKLFF. CDR3 nucleotides: TGTGCCAGCAGCTTACGAGGGGCTAATGAAAAACTGTTTTTT.

The gene calls are TRBV2 and TRBJ2-5; D uncertain. CDR1 is SNHLY, CDR2 FYNNEI, per germline. V was shortened by 0 bases and J by 5 bases, with 7 bases between the two germline ends. CDR3 length equals 13 residues. CDR3 residues: CASSEARLETQYF. Written as DNA, the CDR3 is TGTGCCAGCAGTGAAGCGCGGCTGGAGACCCAGTACTTC.

The chain carries TRBV11-2 and TRBJ2-2; no clear D gene. Trimming cost V 3 bases and J 5 bases, with 7 bases left between them. CDR3 length: 13 residues. Germline V lookup: CDR1 SGHAT, CDR2 FQNNGV. The CDR3 nucleotides read TGTGCCAGCAGCTTGAGCAGAACCGGGGAGCTGTTTTTT. Translated: CASSLSRTGELFF.

The J gene is TRBJ2-5, the V gene TRBV29-1; TRBD1 aligns across 7 bases. Losses at the gene ends were 7 bases for V and 2 bases for J; bases not matched to a gene: 7. This CDR3 is 13 amino acids long. Germline V CDR1 and CDR2: SQVTM, ANQGSEA. CDR3 in amino acids: CSAGTVLQETQYF. DNA of the CDR3: TGCAGCGCAGGGACAGTTCTACAAGAGACCCAGTACTTC.

This sequence joins TRBV18 and TRBJ2-4; 7 nucleotides align to TRBD1. Trimming removed 6 bases from V and 5 bases from J; junction bases left unmatched: 10. Germline V gene sequence: CDR1 KGHSH, CDR2 LQKENI. This CDR3 is 15 amino acids long. This CDR3 is CASSLRQGSQNIQYF. Here the CDR3 DNA reads TGTGCCAGCTCGCTCAGACAGGGAAGTCAAAACATTCAGTACTTC.

The gene calls are TRBV7-2 and TRBJ2-7; unclear D gene. CDR3 length: 14 residues. Germline-derived CDR1 and CDR2 are SGHTA and FQGNSA. Trimming stripped 5 bases from V and 2 bases from J, with 13 bases between. Written as DNA, the CDR3 is TGTGCCAGCAGCCCCCAGTTCGCAACCTACGAGCAGTACTTC. Its protein is CASSPQFATYEQYF.

The V call is TRBV7-3, the J call TRBJ2-1; no clear D gene. With 2 bases removed from V and 0 bases from J, the gap between germline ends came to 14 bases. Germline values: CDR1 SGHTA, CDR2 FQGTGA. This CDR3 is built from 17 residues. In nucleotides, the CDR3 is TGTGCCAGCAGCTTAGTATCCGGGCCGAGCTCCTACAATGAGCAGTTCTTC. Its protein is CASSLVSGPSSYNEQFF.

The chain carries TRBV9 and TRBJ1-2; D is unclear. V was pared by 2 bases and J by 5 bases, with 10 bases between. The CDR3 length is 13 residues. The germline V gene has CDR1 SGDLS and CDR2 YYNGEE. The CDR3 region is CASSVAEFYGYTF. CDR3 in DNA: TGTGCCAGCAGCGTCGCGGAATTTTATGGCTACACCTTC.

The chain joins TRBV6-5 to TRBJ1-4, with unresolved D. CDR3 length equals 15 residues. Germline V CDR1 and CDR2: MNHEY, SVGAGI. Between the trimmed V and J ends, which lost 5 bases and 0 bases, there was a span of 10 bases. CDR3: CASSKGATTNEKLFF. CDR3 DNA: TGTGCCAGCAGTAAAGGTGCTACAACTAATGAAAAACTGTTTTTT.

The V and J genes are TRBV6-6 and TRBJ2-5; 9 nucleotides line up with TRBD1. CDR1 is MNHNY, CDR2 SVGAGI, per germline (reference sequence). The CDR3 covers 15 residues. The V gene end was trimmed by 5 bases and the J gene end by 4 bases; junction bases not matched to a gene: 8. CDR3 sequence (DNA): TGTGCCAGCAGTCAACCGGGACAGGGAGGAGAGACCCAGTACTTC. Amino acids: CASSQPGQGGETQYF.